A single sample gave rise to the 7 T cell receptor beta chains below, sequenced in a study of blood T cell repertoires in COVID-19. The data were produced by immunoSEQ multiplex PCR, yet TCRdb's version contains in-frame clones alone and is incomplete. The data contain 200,000 or so clones, roughly nine tenths of them singletons. Specimen: peripheral blood. The source is a woman in her forties or fifties with acute or convalescent COVID-19.

This clone occurred a few times. In DNA, the CDR3 is TGTGCCAGCAGCCAGGATCAGGGGACCAATCAGCCCCAGCATTTT. It encodes CASSQDQGTNQPQHF. The chain has TRBV6-5 and TRBJ1-5; D perhaps matches TRBD1 (6 bases). Per germline, CDR1 MNHEY and CDR2 SVGAGI. The CDR3 extends over 15 amino acids. The V and J ends lost 6 bases and 3 bases respectively, with 15 bases between them.

The genes are TRBV18 and TRBJ1-1; D ambiguous. Trimming took 0 bases from V and 1 from J, leaving 9 bases between them. The length of the CDR3 is 15 residues. Germline V gene data show CDR1 as KGHSH and CDR2 as LQKENI. CDR3 nucleotides: TGTGCCAGCTCACCACCCGGGGAACGGAACACTGAAGCTTTCTTT. It encodes CASSPPGERNTEAFF.

V is TRBV10-3 and J is TRBJ2-1, with 7 nucleotides matching TRBD2. Germline CDR1 ENHRY, CDR2 SYGVKD. The CDR3 covers 16 residues. V shed 5 bases and J 2 bases; nucleotides not matched to a gene: 9. The CDR3 region is CAISPLTSDTYNEQFF. The CDR3 nucleotides are TGTGCCATCAGTCCTCTTACTAGCGATACCTACAATGAGCAGTTCTTC.

The chain carries TRBV4-1 and TRBJ1-5; no reliable D call. The CDR3 extends over 16 amino acids. The V end was cut by 0 bases, the J end by 5 bases, with 14 bases between. The germline V gene has CDR1 MGHRA and CDR2 YSYEKL. Written as DNA, the CDR3 is TGCGCCAGCAGCCAAGATTGGGCGGGAGGCTATCAGCCCCAGCATTTT. This encodes CASSQDWAGGYQPQHF.

The rearrangement uses TRBV5-1 and TRBJ2-1; no reliable D call. CDR3 length equals 13 residues. CDR1 SGHRS and CDR2 YFSETQ come from the germline V gene. The V and J ends lost 5 bases and 5 bases respectively, with 11 bases between them. The CDR3 protein is CASSPLGHNEQFF. The DNA of the CDR3 is TGCGCCAGCAGTCCTCTAGGCCACAATGAGCAGTTCTTC.

The chain is built from TRBV19 and TRBJ2-2; D might be TRBD2 (6 bases). The V end lost 5 bases, the J end lost 6 bases, and 10 bases lay between the germline ends. This CDR3 region has 13 residues. Germline V gene data show CDR1 as LNHDA and CDR2 as SQIVND (reference sequence). The CDR3 DNA reads TGTGCCAGTAGTTCACTAGCACCCGGGGAGCTGTTTTTT. It is translated as CASSSLAPGELFF.

V gene TRBV11-3 combines with J gene TRBJ2-1; 7 nucleotides match TRBD1. The J segment lost 9 bases and the V segment lost 7 bases, leaving 12 bases of the junction unmatched. This CDR3 comprises 14 residues. Germline values: CDR1 SGHNT, CDR2 YENEEA. CDR3 residues: CASTKGAHSTEQFF. The CDR3 DNA reads as TGTGCCAGCACCAAGGGGGCACATTCAACTGAGCAGTTCTTC.